The 13 T cell receptor beta chains given below trace back to one sample, sequenced in a study of control samples from healthy donors and cancer patients. The protocol was immunoSEQ multiplex PCR, while the TCRdb copy is restricted to in-frame clones and leaves out a portion. This sample has about 130,000 clones, with roughly 90% found just once. Sequences were obtained from blood. These receptors originate from a man aged 18 to 29 in good health.

This chain uses TRBV30 with TRBJ2-2, with D possibly matching TRBD2 (6 bases). Trimming took off 4 bases at V and 0 bases at J, with 15 bases between the two ends. Germline values: CDR1 GTSNPN, CDR2 SVGIG (reference sequence). The CDR3 sequence is 16 residues long. CDR3 amino acids: CAWKDFRLANTGELFF. The CDR3 DNA reads TGTGCCTGGAAAGATTTCAGACTAGCGAACACCGGGGAGCTGTTTTTT.

The rearrangement uses TRBV7-3 and TRBJ2-2, with D perhaps TRBD2 (6 bases). The CDR3 loop spans 14 amino acids. Deletions cut 5 bases from V and 2 bases from J, with 9 bases between. Germline CDR1 SGHTA, CDR2 FQGTGA. For the CDR3, the DNA is TGTGCCAGCAGCCGCGGGACTAACACCGGGGAGCTGTTTTTT. The encoded protein is CASSRGTNTGELFF.

The chain couples TRBV2 to TRBJ1-4, with D tentatively TRBD1 (6 bases). The V gene's germline CDR1 is SNHLY and CDR2 FYNNEI. The CDR3 covers 12 residues. V was cut by 5 bases and J by 8 bases, with 9 bases left in between. The CDR3 spells CASSTGKEKLFF. Here the CDR3 DNA reads TGTGCCAGCAGTACAGGGAAAGAAAAACTGTTTTTT.

J is TRBJ2-7 and V is TRBV6-6; tentative D call: TRBD2 (5 bases). Deletions cut 4 bases from V and 3 bases from J, with 19 bases between. Germline assignment: CDR1 MNHNY and CDR2 SVGAGI (reference sequence). The CDR3 has 16 residues. Written as DNA, the CDR3 is TGTGCCAGCAGTTCCCCTGTCGGGGATTCCTACTACGAGCAGTACTTC. Translation: CASSSPVGDSYYEQYF.

The CDR3 spells CASSYSGQYNEQFF. The CDR3 region has the DNA TGTGCCAGCAGTTACTCAGGACAGTACAATGAGCAGTTCTTC. The chain links TRBV6-6 to TRBJ2-1, with D possibly being TRBD1 (6 bases). Trimming stripped 0 bases from V and 4 bases from J, with 7 bases between. The CDR3 is 14 amino acids. Germline lookup yields CDR1 MNHNY and CDR2 SVGAGI (reference sequence).

This rearrangement joins TRBV30 to TRBJ1-3; no firm D call. The CDR3 loop spans 12 amino acids. V lost 0 bases and J lost 4, with 4 bases in between. The germline CDR1 and CDR2 sequences are GTSNPN and SVGIG (reference sequence). The CDR3 DNA reads TGTGCCTGGAGTGTATTCGGAAACACCATATATTTT. As protein: CAWSVFGNTIYF.

V is TRBV19 and J is TRBJ1-4, with D maybe TRBD1 (6 bases). The CDR3 totals 16 residues. V lost 8 bases and J lost 0, with 16 bases in between. The germline CDR1 and CDR2 sequences are LNHDA and SQIVND (reference sequence). The CDR3 spells CASLRGDTATNEKLFF. The CDR3 DNA reads TGTGCCAGTCTCCGTGGGGACACAGCAACTAATGAAAAACTGTTTTTT.

The rearrangement links TRBV19 to TRBJ1-1; 10 positions agree with TRBD1. From germline, CDR1 is LNHDA and CDR2 SQIVND (reference sequence). The CDR3 has 17 amino acids. Germline trimming cut 7 bases from V and 4 bases from J; bases unmatched to any gene: 15. The CDR3 DNA reads TGTGCCAGTACATACGGGGGACAGGGGCCCCGATTCACTGAAGCTTTCTTT. Translation gives CASTYGGQGPRFTEAFF.

This sequence joins TRBV2 and TRBJ1-6; tentative D call: TRBD1 (6 bases). The V end was cut by 8 bases, the J end by 8 bases, with 16 bases between. This CDR3 contains 14 residues. Germline V gives CDR1 SNHLY, CDR2 FYNNEI. CDR3 amino acids: CASFSNQGYSPLHF. The CDR3 DNA reads TGTGCCAGCTTCTCGAACCAGGGGTATTCACCCCTCCACTTT.

CDR3 DNA sequence: TGCAGTGCTGCAGCGGGCACTGAAGCTTTCTTT. It yields the protein CSAAAGTEAFF. J is TRBJ1-1 and V is TRBV20-1; D not certain. Trimming pared 5 bases from V and 4 bases from J, leaving 8 bases between. CDR1 is DFQATT and CDR2 is SNEGSKA in the germline V gene (reference sequence). The CDR3 length is 11 residues.

The rearrangement links TRBV5-1 to TRBJ2-1, with a tentative D call TRBD2 (7 bases). This CDR3 has 13 amino acids. Trimming pared 5 bases from V and 7 bases from J, leaving 13 bases between. The germline CDR1 and CDR2 sequences are SGHRS and YFSETQ. CDR3 in amino acids: CASRVAGANEQFF. The CDR3 DNA is TGCGCCAGCAGAGTTGCGGGGGCGAATGAGCAGTTCTTC.

This clone was seen a single time. The chain has TRBV6-5 and TRBJ2-5; D is perhaps TRBD2 (5 bases). Germline loops: CDR1 MNHEY, CDR2 SVGAGI. V lost 2 bases, J lost 4 bases, and 14 bases lay in between. The CDR3 spans 15 residues. The CDR3 loop is CASSYGRGVRETQYF. CDR3 DNA sequence: TGTGCCAGCAGTTACGGACGGGGAGTTAGAGAGACCCAGTACTTC.

This chain joins TRBV9 and TRBJ2-3; 9 bases line up with TRBD2. Trimming at V came to 3 bases and at J to 2 bases, leaving 7 bases not matched to a gene. Germline CDR1 and CDR2: SGDLS and YYNGEE. The CDR3 has 16 amino acids. The CDR3 region is CASSAAGGRVTDTQYF. CDR3 nucleotides: TGTGCCAGCAGCGCCGCGGGGGGGCGAGTCACAGATACGCAGTATTTT.